These 5 T cell receptor beta chains share one sample of origin, sequenced in a study of T cell clonality in common variable immunodeficiency. General study findings and limits: In common variable immunodeficiency, TCR beta chains reportedly carried fewer deletions and N-nucleotide insertions.

The antigens for these receptors are not known. Assay: immunoSEQ multiplex PCR; the TCRdb copy retains only in-frame clones and omits some. There are 15,000 to 20,000 clones in the sample, none observed a single time. Sequenced material: peripheral blood mononuclear cells. The receptor source for this set is a human donor with common variable immunodeficiency.

This clone has a count of ten or more. The read ends 3 residues shy of where the CDR3 ends; the end is completed using the germline J gene. This sequence joins TRBV2 and TRBJ2-1; D possibly corresponds to TRBD2 (5 bases). The CDR3 is 16 amino acids. Between the trimmed V and J ends, which lost 6 bases and 1 base, there was a span of 16 bases. Germline values: CDR1 SNHLY, CDR2 FYNNEI. Partial CDR3 DNA: TGTGCCAGCAGGGACTCCGATGGGATGTCCTACAATGAG. Translating it yields CASRDSDGMSYNE. The complete CDR3 sequence is CASRDSDGMSYNEQFF.

Concerning this clone: The CDR3 goes on 3 residues after the read ends, and that part is filled in from the germline J gene. This chain links TRBV7-6 with TRBJ2-5, with TRBD1 matching over 7 bases. With 4 bases clipped from V and 2 bases from J, the junction kept 4 bases outside the gene matches. Germline CDR1 reads SGHVS; CDR2 reads FNYEAQ. This CDR3 spans 14 amino acids. The CDR3 loop is CASSSGQTQETQYF. Partial CDR3 DNA: TGTGCCAGCAGCTCGGGACAGACGCAAGAGACC.

Note on this clone: The junction departs from germline at one end; a sequencing error may be responsible. Read data end 3 residues before the CDR3 end; the end is taken from the germline J gene. This chain joins TRBV7-7 and TRBJ2-2; perhaps TRBD1 as D (6 bases). Germline assignment: CDR1 SSHAT and CDR2 FNYEAQ (reference sequence). The CDR3 covers 13 residues. The CDR3 sequence is CASSNRETGELFF. CDR3 DNA, as far as it was read: TGTGCTAGCAGCAACAGGGAGACCGGGGAG.

The sample holds many counts of this clone. Read sequence stops 3 residues before the CDR3 end, and the germline J gene provides the missing end. The rearrangement joins TRBV10-3 to TRBJ1-1; perhaps TRBD1 as D (5 bases). Germline V gene sequence: CDR1 ENHRY, CDR2 SYGVKD. Trimming left V 6 bases short and J 1 base short, with 6 bases between. The CDR3 sequence is 12 residues long. CDR3 DNA (partial): TGTGCCATCAGAACAGGGAACACTGAA. Its protein product is CAIRTGNTE. The whole CDR3 sequence reads CAIRTGNTEAFF.

This clone showed up just a few times. The missing CDR3 end, 3 residues past where the read stops, is filled in from the germline J gene. The chain employs TRBV6-2 or TRBV6-3 and TRBJ2-7, with 10 bases matching TRBD2. Trimming took 4 bases from V and 3 from J; bases not matched to a gene: 6. This CDR3 is built from 15 residues. Germline values: CDR1 MNHEY, CDR2 SVGEGT. Partial CDR3 DNA: TGTGCCAGCAGTTGGCCGCTAGCGGGAGTCTACGAG. Amino acid sequence: CASSWPLAGVYE. The full CDR3 protein is CASSWPLAGVYEQYF.